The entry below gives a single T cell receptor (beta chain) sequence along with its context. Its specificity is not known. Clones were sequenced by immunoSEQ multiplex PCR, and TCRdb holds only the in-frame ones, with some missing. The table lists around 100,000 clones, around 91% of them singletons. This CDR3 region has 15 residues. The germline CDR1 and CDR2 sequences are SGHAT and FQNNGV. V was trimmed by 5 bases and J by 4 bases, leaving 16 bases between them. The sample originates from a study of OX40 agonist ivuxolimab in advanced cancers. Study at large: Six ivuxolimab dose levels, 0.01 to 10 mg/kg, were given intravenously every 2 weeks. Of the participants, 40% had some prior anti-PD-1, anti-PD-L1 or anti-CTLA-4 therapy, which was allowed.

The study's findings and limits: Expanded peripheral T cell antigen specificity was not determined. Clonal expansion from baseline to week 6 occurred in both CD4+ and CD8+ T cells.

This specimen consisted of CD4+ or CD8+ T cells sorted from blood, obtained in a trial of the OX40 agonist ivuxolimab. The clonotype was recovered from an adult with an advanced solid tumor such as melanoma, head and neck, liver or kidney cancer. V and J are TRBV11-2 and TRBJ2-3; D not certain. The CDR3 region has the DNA TGTGCCAGCAGCCTTGACAACTGGCCGGCAGATACGCAGTATTTT. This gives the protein CASSLDNWPADTQYF.